Listed below are T cell receptor beta chains from one sample, sequenced in a study of blood T cells in healthy people across ages. TCRdb itself ran the 5' RACE reads through MiXCR, one entry per CDR3 protein. The sample lists under 950,000 distinct CDR3 sequences, 20% to 25% occurring once. The specimen sequenced was blood. The receptors were gathered from a man in his 70s in good health. The CDR3 runs from the conserved cysteine through the conserved F or W. Each record gives: D gene, V gene, J gene, clone size, CDR3 protein, CDR3 DNA. D genes are given only for firm matches. Size is stated for part of the rows, as once, few or many counts, or as a class when the clone is expanded.

>TRBD1|TRBV5-5|TRBJ1-3|-
CASSVTGGSGNTIYF
TGTGCCAGCAGCGTTACAGGGGGCTCTGGAAACACCATATATTTT
>-|TRBV20-1|TRBJ2-1|-
CSARDGWEEYNEQFF
TGCAGTGCTAGAGATGGATGGGAGGAGTACAATGAGCAGTTCTTC
>TRBD2|TRBV20-1|TRBJ2-2|-
CSARLGLAGPGELFF
TGCAGTGCTAGGTTGGGACTAGCGGGACCCGGGGAGCTGTTTTTT
>-|TRBV7-8|TRBJ1-4|few
CASSEDRPEKLFF
TGTGCCAGCAGCGAAGACAGACCTGAAAAACTGTTTTTT
>-|TRBV2|TRBJ1-1|-
CASSEASTGNTEAFF
TGTGCCAGCAGTGAAGCGTCTACGGGGAACACTGAAGCTTTCTTT
>-|TRBV20-1|TRBJ1-2|few
CSARGSWLNRDGYTF
TGCAGTGCTAGAGGAAGTTGGTTGAACAGGGACGGCTACACCTTC
>-|TRBV9|TRBJ1-4|few
CASSLGGSTATNEKLFF
TGTGCCAGCAGCTTGGGTGGGTCGACAGCAACTAATGAAAAACTGTTTTTT
>-|TRBV7-8|TRBJ2-5|few
CASSPVWRETQYF
TGTGCCAGCAGCCCCGTGTGGAGGGAGACCCAGTACTTC
>-|TRBV7-7|TRBJ2-5|few
CASSLKPAEETQYF
TGTGCCAGCAGCTTAAAGCCTGCAGAAGAGACCCAGTACTTC
>-|TRBV7-9|TRBJ2-7|few
CASSLGYWEQYF
TGTGCCAGCAGCTTAGGATACTGGGAGCAGTACTTC
>TRBD2|TRBV14|TRBJ2-7|-
CASSTSGGGHEQYF
TGTGCCAGCAGCACTAGCGGGGGGGGCCACGAGCAGTACTTC
>-|TRBV14|TRBJ1-6|-
CASSQGRLNSPLHF
TGTGCCAGCAGCCAAGGCAGGCTCAATTCACCCCTCCACTTT
>TRBD2|TRBV12-5|TRBJ2-1|-
CASGFGRGVEEQFF
TGTGCTAGTGGTTTTGGGCGGGGGGTAGAGGAGCAGTTCTTC
>-|TRBV5-1|TRBJ1-1|many
CASSPQPSNTEAFF
TGCGCCAGCAGCCCTCAACCGTCGAACACTGAAGCTTTCTTT
>-|TRBV16|TRBJ1-2|-
CASSQSRSPIYGYTF
TGTGCCAGCAGCCAAAGTCGATCCCCCATCTATGGCTACACCTTC
>-|TRBV6-1|TRBJ1-5|once
CASSGSFGGRSNQPQHF
TGTGCCAGCAGTGGGTCATTCGGGGGGCGAAGCAATCAGCCCCAGCATTTT
>-|TRBV19|TRBJ2-1|-
CASSIAGSQQFF
TGTGCCAGTAGCATCGCGGGATCGCAGCAGTTCTTC
>TRBD1|TRBV7-8|TRBJ2-5|-
CASSWTGIQETQYF
TGTGCCAGCAGCTGGACAGGGATACAAGAGACCCAGTACTTC
>TRBD1|TRBV10-3|TRBJ2-7|-
CAIKVAGQGYEQYF
TGTGCCATCAAGGTGGCTGGACAGGGCTACGAGCAGTACTTC
>TRBD2|TRBV12-3/TRBV12-4|TRBJ2-1|-
CASSETSGRANEQFF
TGTGCCAGCAGTGAGACTAGCGGGAGGGCGAATGAGCAGTTCTTC
>TRBD1|TRBV6-5|TRBJ1-3|-
CASSYSAGGVFGNTIYF
TGTGCCAGCAGTTACTCCGCAGGGGGCGTTTTTGGAAACACCATATATTTT
>-|TRBV15|TRBJ2-7|-
CATSRGGNLYEQYF
TGTGCCACCAGCAGAGGAGGCAATCTTTACGAGCAGTACTTC